This TCR beta chain came from a study of control samples from healthy donors and cancer patients. Assay: immunoSEQ multiplex PCR; the TCRdb copy retains only in-frame clones and omits some. This listing includes about 190,000 clones. This CDR3 region has 14 residues. The V gene lost 5 bases and the J gene lost 4 bases, with 14 bases spanning the gap. Germline CDR1 is SGHVS and CDR2 is FQNEAQ. The chain joins TRBV7-8 to TRBJ1-2, with D possibly TRBD1 on 5 matching bases. The sequence was obtained from a woman under 40 in good health. Sequenced sample: blood. The DNA of the CDR3 is TGTGCCAGCAGCCCGCAGGGCTCTTTCTATGGCTACACCTTC. Translation gives CASSPQGSFYGYTF. Drawing the rest from reference TRBV7-8 and TRBJ1-2, the complete variable domain is GAGVSQSPRYKVAKRGQDVALRCDPISGHVSLFWYQQALGQGPEFLTYFQNEAQLDKSGLPSDRFFAERPEGSVSTLKIQRTQQEDSAVYLCASSPQGSFYGYTFGSGTRLTVV.